Listed below are T cell receptor beta chains from one sample, sequenced in a study of T cells in Graves' hyperthyroidism and ophthalmopathy. TCRdb ran MiXCR on the multiplex PCR reads and lists one entry per CDR3 protein. Of 500,000 to 800,000 distinct CDR3 sequences listed, roughly 15% are singletons. The sample was blood. The receptor source for this set is a woman between 50 and 59 years old with Graves' ophthalmopathy. The CDR3 runs from the conserved cysteine through the conserved F or W. Fields, in order: D gene, J gene, V gene, clone size, CDR3 DNA, CDR3 protein. The D gene is left open where the match is weak. For some rows the clone size is stated as once, few or many, or as a class when expanded; others skip it.

NA | TRBJ2-1 | TRBV6-1 | many | TGTGCCAGCGATCCCCGAGTACGGGACCCCTTAAATGAGCAGTTCTTC | CASDPRVRDPLNEQFF
TRBD1 | TRBJ2-5 | TRBV18 | many | TGTGCCAGCTCACCGGCCTGGGACAGCCAAGAGACCCAGTACTTC | CASSPAWDSQETQYF
NA | TRBJ2-7 | TRBV24-1 | NA | TGTGCCACCAGTGATTTAATGGATAAAAGTGGGGAGCAGTACTTC | CATSDLMDKSGEQYF
TRBD2 | TRBJ2-1 | TRBV6-5 | NA | TGTGCCAGCAGTTACGGGGACCGACTAGCAGGGAATGAGCAGTTCTTC | CASSYGDRLAGNEQFF
TRBD1 | TRBJ1-1 | TRBV2 | few | TGTGCCAGCAGTGATGGGACAGGGGCGAACACTGAAGCTTTCTTT | CASSDGTGANTEAFF
NA | TRBJ2-3 | TRBV5-4 | many | TGTGCCAGCAGCCCGCGGGACAGCTACACAGATACGCAGTATTTT | CASSPRDSYTDTQYF
NA | TRBJ1-2 | TRBV10-3 | many | TGTGCCATCAGTGGAAATGAGGGTACGGACTATGGCTACACCTTC | CAISGNEGTDYGYTF
NA | TRBJ2-2 | TRBV6-2/TRBV6-3 | NA | TGTGCCAGCAGTTCCTCTACTAGCTACGGGGAGCTGTTTTTT | CASSSSTSYGELFF
NA | TRBJ2-2 | TRBV12-5 | few | TGTGCTAGTGGTTTGTCTCGTGGGAACGGGGAGCTGTTTTTT | CASGLSRGNGELFF
NA | TRBJ2-3 | TRBV5-1 | many | TGCGCCAGCAGCCCAACCCCGGGACTCCGAGAACGCACAGATACGCAGTATTTT | CASSPTPGLRERTDTQYF
NA | TRBJ1-2 | TRBV24-1 | few | TGTGCCACCCCCGGCAATGTGGGGCATCCCTGTTTTGGCTACACCTTC | CATPGNVGHPCFGYTF
TRBD1 | TRBJ1-2 | TRBV6-1 | NA | TGTGCCAGCAGGCTTTACAGGGGGCGGAACTATGGCTACACCTTC | CASRLYRGRNYGYTF
NA | TRBJ2-7 | TRBV24-1 | many | TGTGCCACCTCCGCTAGTGACGAGCAGTACTTC | CATSASDEQYF
TRBD1 | TRBJ2-7 | TRBV6-2/TRBV6-3 | NA | TGTGCCAGCACTAGAGGACAGGGGGTGAAAGAGCAGTACTTC | CASTRGQGVKEQYF
TRBD1 | TRBJ2-7 | TRBV9 | NA | TGTGCCAGCAGCCCCCGACAGGGAGTCAACGAGCAGTACTTC | CASSPRQGVNEQYF
TRBD2 | TRBJ2-1 | TRBV20-1 | many | TGCAGTGCCTGGGACTACCGTGGCAATGAGCAGTTCTTC | CSAWDYRGNEQFF
NA | TRBJ1-2 | TRBV2 | many | TGTGCCAGCAGCCTACTCCCGGGGACTAACTATGGCTACACCTTC | CASSLLPGTNYGYTF
TRBD1 | TRBJ1-6 | TRBV27 | NA | TGTGCCAGCAGTTTAACCGGGACAGTTTATAATTCACCCCTCCACTTT | CASSLTGTVYNSPLHF
TRBD1 | TRBJ2-5 | TRBV5-1 | many | TGCGCCAGCAGCGTACCGACAGGGGGCGTAGAGACCCAGTACTTC | CASSVPTGGVETQYF
NA | TRBJ2-3 | TRBV7-2 | many | TGTGCCAGCAGCTCCCAACGTCGGGACACAGATACGCAGTATTTT | CASSSQRRDTDTQYF
TRBD2 | TRBJ2-3 | TRBV24-1 | NA | TGTGCCACCAGTGACCCAGCGGGAGGGCCCTCAGATACGCAGTATTTT | CATSDPAGGPSDTQYF
NA | TRBJ2-7 | TRBV7-8 | many | TGTGCCAGCAGCTTAGTTGGTTTTGCGGGGGCGAGCTCCTACGAGCAGTACTTC | CASSLVGFAGASSYEQYF
NA | TRBJ1-1 | TRBV5-4 | few | TGTGCCAGCAGCTCCGAGGGACTGTGGAACACTGAAGCTTTCTTT | CASSSEGLWNTEAFF
TRBD2 | TRBJ2-7 | TRBV28 | NA | TGTGCCAGCAGTTTTCGCGGACTAGCGGAAGCCTACGAGCAGTACTTC | CASSFRGLAEAYEQYF
TRBD1 | TRBJ1-5 | TRBV28 | once | TGTGCCAGCACTTGGACAGGGACTTATCAGCCCCAGCATTTT | CASTWTGTYQPQHF
NA | TRBJ2-5 | TRBV20-1 | many | TGCAGTGCTACTCAATGGGGGGAGACCCAGTACTTC | CSATQWGETQYF
NA | TRBJ2-2 | TRBV5-5 | many | TGTGCCAGCAGCTTGGAGGGCGGCGGCCCCACCGGGGAGCTGTTTTTT | CASSLEGGGPTGELFF
NA | TRBJ2-1 | TRBV10-3 | many | TGTGCCATCACCATAAGTCGGGACAACAACTACAATGAGCAGTTCTTC | CAITISRDNNYNEQFF
TRBD2 | TRBJ2-7 | TRBV12-3/TRBV12-4 | many | TGTGCCAGCAGTTTCCTCTTTGAGCGGGAGGACTCCTACGAGCAGTACTTC | CASSFLFEREDSYEQYF
NA | TRBJ2-2 | TRBV9 | many | TGTGCCAGCAGCGTACGCCAGGGGGAGGACACCGGGGAGCTGTTTTTT | CASSVRQGEDTGELFF
TRBD2 | TRBJ2-7 | TRBV6-1 | NA | TGTGCCAGCAGACCGAGCGGGAGTGGCGAGCAGTACTTC | CASRPSGSGEQYF
NA | TRBJ2-1 | TRBV12-3/TRBV12-4 | few | TGTGCCAGCAGTAACTCGGACAGATACAATGAGCAGTTCTTC | CASSNSDRYNEQFF
NA | TRBJ2-2 | TRBV29-1 | NA | TGCAGCTTGAGACAGAACACCGGGGAGCTGTTTTTT | CSLRQNTGELFF